This T cell receptor beta chain was recorded in a study of identical twins. Study results and caveats: Out-of-frame alpha sequences common to twins exhibited an excess of low generation probability.

The CDR3 extends over 16 amino acids. V dropped 0 bases and J dropped 2 bases, with 12 bases sitting between them. The germline V gene encodes CDR1 SGHDT and CDR2 YYEEEE. This clonotype was seen a handful of times. Its antigen is unidentified. TCRdb recomputed calls from the 5' RACE reads with MiXCR, one row per CDR3 protein. The sample lists approximately 600,000 distinct CDR3 sequences, over 8.5% seen once, with around 3.1% in the top ten. This same sample was also part of a study on yellow fever vaccine responses in identical twins.

This chain connects TRBV5-6 to TRBJ2-1; D is perhaps TRBD2 (6 bases). Sequenced input: PBMCs. This TCR was recovered from a woman younger than 30 in good health. This CDR3 reads CASSLVGGLTYNEQFF. CDR3 bases: TGTGCCAGCAGCTTGGTTGGCGGACTAACCTACAATGAGCAGTTCTTC.